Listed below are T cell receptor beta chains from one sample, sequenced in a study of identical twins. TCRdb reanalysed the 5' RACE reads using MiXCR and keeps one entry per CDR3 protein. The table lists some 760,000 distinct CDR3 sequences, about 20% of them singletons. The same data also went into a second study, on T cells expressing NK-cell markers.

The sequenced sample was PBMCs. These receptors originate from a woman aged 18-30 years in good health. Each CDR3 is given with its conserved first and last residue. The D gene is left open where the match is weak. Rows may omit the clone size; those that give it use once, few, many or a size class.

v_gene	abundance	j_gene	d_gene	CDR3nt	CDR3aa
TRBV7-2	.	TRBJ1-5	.	TGTGCCAGCAGCCTAGGATGGGGGGCGGGCCAGCCCCAGCATTTT	CASSLGWGAGQPQHF
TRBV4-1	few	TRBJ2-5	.	TGCGCCAGCAGCCCGCTGGTAGGAGCACGGGAGACCCAGTACTTC	CASSPLVGARETQYF
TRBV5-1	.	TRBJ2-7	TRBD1	TGCGCCAGCAGCCAGTCAGGGGGCAGGCACGAGCAGTACTTC	CASSQSGGRHEQYF
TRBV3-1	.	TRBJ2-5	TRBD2	TGTGCCAGCAGCCAAGCACACTCTTGGGGGACTAGCAGGGGGACCCAGTACTTC	CASSQAHSWGTSRGTQYF
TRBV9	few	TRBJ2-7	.	TGTGCCAGCAGCCTAAGCTCCGGGACACTGATCTACGAGCAGTACTTC	CASSLSSGTLIYEQYF
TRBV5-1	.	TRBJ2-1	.	TGCGCCAGCAGCTTGGGGACTCACCGTGGCGATGAGCAGTTCTTC	CASSLGTHRGDEQFF
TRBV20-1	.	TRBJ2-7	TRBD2	TGCATCCCCCCCATGACTAGCGGGGGCAGGGAGCAGTACTTC	CIPPMTSGGREQYF
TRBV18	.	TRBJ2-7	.	TGTGCCAGCTCACCAACGGCAGGGAGTAACGAGCAGTACTTC	CASSPTAGSNEQYF
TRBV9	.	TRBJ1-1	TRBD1	TGTGCCAGCAGCGCGGGACAGGGGGTTGAAGCTTTCTTT	CASSAGQGVEAFF
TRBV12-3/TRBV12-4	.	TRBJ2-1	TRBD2	TGTGCCACCATGGGGGAGGGCGCAGGAGCGGGAAGATACAATGAGCAGTTCTTC	CATMGEGAGAGRYNEQFF
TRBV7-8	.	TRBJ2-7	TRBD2	TGTGCCAGCAGCTTGCGAGCGGGAGGGCCGGCGGACGAGCAGTACTTC	CASSLRAGGPADEQYF
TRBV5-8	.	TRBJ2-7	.	TGTGCCAGCAGCCTGGACTTGGGAACCTACGAGCAGTACTTC	CASSLDLGTYEQYF
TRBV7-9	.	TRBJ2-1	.	TGTGCCAGCAGCTCGGAGGGCTCCTACAATGAGCAGTTCTTC	CASSSEGSYNEQFF
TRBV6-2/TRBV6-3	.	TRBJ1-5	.	TGTGCCAGCGAAGAAAGCATACAGGGAGCTCAGCCCCAGCATTTT	CASEESIQGAQPQHF
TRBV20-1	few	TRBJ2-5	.	TGCAGTGCTAGAGATCTCACAGCCCAAGAGACCCAGTACTTC	CSARDLTAQETQYF
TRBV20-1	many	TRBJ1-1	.	TGCAGCGCGTCCGGGGGGACTGAAGCTTTCTTT	CSASGGTEAFF
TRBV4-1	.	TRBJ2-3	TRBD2	TGCGCCAGCAGCCAACCTCCTCTAACTAGCGGGGGGGCTGGATCCACAGATACGCAGTATTTT	CASSQPPLTSGGAGSTDTQYF
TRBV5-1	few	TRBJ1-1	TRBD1	TGCGCCAGCAGCTTAGGGGGACAGGGGCCCACTGAAGCTTTCTTT	CASSLGGQGPTEAFF
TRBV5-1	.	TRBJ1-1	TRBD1	TGCGCCAGCAGCTTGGAGGGGGCACCAGAAGCTTTCTTT	CASSLEGAPEAFF
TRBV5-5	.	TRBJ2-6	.	TGTGCCAGCAGCTTCGGGTTTACATCTGGGGCCAACGTCCTGACTTTC	CASSFGFTSGANVLTF
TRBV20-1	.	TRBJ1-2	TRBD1	TGCAGTGCTAGGACAGGGACTTTTAACTATGGCTACACCTTC	CSARTGTFNYGYTF
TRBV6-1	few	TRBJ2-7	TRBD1	TGTGCCAGCAGTGAATGGACAGGGAAGACCTACGAGCAGTACTTC	CASSEWTGKTYEQYF
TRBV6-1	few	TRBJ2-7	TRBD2	TGTGCCAGCACCCGCGGGAGGGGAGGCTACGAGCAGTACTTC	CASTRGRGGYEQYF
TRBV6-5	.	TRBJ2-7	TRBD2	TGTGCCAGCAGTTACGACGGGGGGTCGGCCTACGAGCAGTACTTC	CASSYDGGSAYEQYF
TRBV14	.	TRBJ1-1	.	TGTGCCAGCAGCCAACCGGGACGGGTGGCTTTCTTT	CASSQPGRVAFF
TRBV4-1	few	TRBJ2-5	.	TGCGCCAGCAGCCAAAAACCGGCAGGGGCGTTCCAAGAGACCCAGTACTTC	CASSQKPAGAFQETQYF
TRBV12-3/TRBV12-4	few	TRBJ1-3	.	TGTGCCAGCAGCTTTCGGTTCACAAGCGGAAACACCATATATTTT	CASSFRFTSGNTIYF
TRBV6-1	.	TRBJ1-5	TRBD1	TGTGCCAGCAGGCCGGGACAGACTAATCAGCCCCAGCATTTT	CASRPGQTNQPQHF
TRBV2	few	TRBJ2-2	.	TGTGCCAGGTCCGGGACCTTAACCACCGGGGAGCTGTTTTTT	CARSGTLTTGELFF